The 13 T cell receptor beta chains below come from one sample, sequenced in a study of T cell responses to AZD1222 COVID-19 vaccine. Clones were sequenced by immunoSEQ multiplex PCR, and TCRdb holds only the in-frame ones, with some missing. The profile shows 180,000 or so clones, 80% to 90% of them singletons. The sequencing here drew on peripheral blood, taken 28 days after the second dose of the MenACWY control vaccine. Source of these receptors: an adult who received the MenACWY meningococcal vaccine as a control.

The chain links TRBV7-9 to TRBJ2-7; TRBD1 matches at 8 bases. Trimming at V came to 5 bases and at J to 2 bases, leaving 8 bases not matched to a gene. The CDR3 has 15 amino acids. Germline V gene lookup returns CDR1 SEHNR and CDR2 FQNEAQ (reference sequence). The CDR3 spells CASSEQGENAYEQYF. In DNA, the CDR3 is TGTGCCAGCAGCGAACAGGGGGAAAACGCCTACGAGCAGTACTTC.

The chain recombines TRBV6-5 with TRBJ2-7, with D possibly TRBD2 on 6 matching bases. The CDR3 loop spans 14 amino acids. Germline V gene data show CDR1 as MNHEY and CDR2 as SVGAGI. The V and J ends lost 6 bases and 3 bases respectively, with 15 bases between them. CDR3 protein: CASSQGTFYYEQYF. The CDR3 DNA sequence: TGTGCCAGCAGCCAAGGGACTTTTTACTACGAGCAGTACTTC.

V usage is TRBV6-6 and J usage is TRBJ1-2; 9 positions agree with TRBD1. Trimming took 2 bases from V and 3 from J; bases not matched to a gene: 7. The germline V gene has CDR1 MNHNY and CDR2 SVGAGI (reference sequence). The CDR3 has 16 residues. The CDR3 DNA sequence: TGTGCCAGCAGTTACAGAGACAGGGGGTCCCACTATGGCTACACCTTC. Protein: CASSYRDRGSHYGYTF.

This rearrangement joins TRBV19 to TRBJ1-2; 7 bases are a match to TRBD1. J gave up 3 bases and V 6 bases, and 13 bases lay outside the gene matches. The CDR3 extends over 16 amino acids. The germline CDR1 and CDR2 sequences are LNHDA and SQIVND (reference sequence). The CDR3 sequence is CASSINPRQGHYGYTF. The DNA of the CDR3 is TGTGCCAGTAGCATCAACCCACGACAGGGCCACTATGGCTACACCTTC.

In DNA form, the CDR3 reads TGCGCCAGCAGCCAAGGGATAGCCAGGAGCACTGAAGCTTTCTTT. Protein: CASSQGIARSTEAFF. The chain employs TRBV4-3 and TRBJ1-1; D is unresolved. This CDR3 contains 15 residues. The germline CDR1 and CDR2 sequences are LGHNA and YSLEER. Trimming left V 1 base short and J 4 bases short, with 13 bases between.

The rearrangement joins TRBV28 to TRBJ2-3, with D possibly being TRBD1 (5 bases). Germline values: CDR1 MDHEN, CDR2 SYDVKM. The CDR3 loop spans 14 amino acids. Trimming cost V 5 bases and J 3 bases, with 12 bases left between them. CDR3 sequence (DNA): TGTGCCAGCAGTAGCACCAGGGAAACAGATACGCAGTATTTT. This translates into CASSSTRETDTQYF.

The chain links TRBV2 to TRBJ1-2; TRBD1 is a possible D gene (6 bases). The CDR3 runs to 13 residues. Germline values: CDR1 SNHLY, CDR2 FYNNEI. Trimming shortened V by 7 bases and J by 2 bases, and 11 bases separated the two germline ends. This CDR3 is CASNGQKNYGYTF. The CDR3 DNA follows: TGTGCCAGCAATGGACAGAAAAACTATGGCTACACCTTC.

This chain links TRBV30 with TRBJ2-7; TRBD2 agrees at 13 bases. Looked up from germline, CDR1 is GTSNPN and CDR2 is SVGIG (reference sequence). This CDR3 has 14 residues. V shed 4 bases and J 6 bases; nucleotides not matched to a gene: 6. The CDR3 region has the DNA TGTGCCTGGATCCCTGGGACTAGCGGGGCCGAGCAGTACTTC. Translating it yields CAWIPGTSGAEQYF.

The chain links TRBV20-1 to TRBJ2-1, with D possibly TRBD1 on 6 matching bases. V lost 3 bases and J lost 14, with 8 bases in between. Germline CDR1 DFQATT, CDR2 SNEGSKA (reference sequence). This CDR3 comprises 9 residues. CDR3 in amino acids: CSARAGEFF. The CDR3 region has the DNA TGCAGTGCTAGGGCAGGGGAGTTCTTC.

The chain couples TRBV28 to TRBJ2-2, with D hard to call. This CDR3 has 16 amino acids. The germline gives CDR1 MDHEN, CDR2 SYDVKM. Trimming removed 2 bases at V and 4 bases at J, with 14 bases between. The CDR3 region is CASSLGRWRFTGELFF. The CDR3 DNA reads as TGTGCCAGCAGTTTAGGTCGCTGGCGATTCACCGGGGAGCTGTTTTTT.

The chain couples TRBV27 to TRBJ2-7; the D is unclear. Germline V gives CDR1 MNHEY, CDR2 SMNVEV (reference sequence). V was pared by 2 bases and J by 4 bases, with 15 bases between. The CDR3 runs 15 residues. The CDR3 here is CASSLAGRILYEQYF. The DNA for the CDR3 is TGTGCCAGCAGTTTAGCCGGACGGATATTATACGAGCAGTACTTC.

The chain recombines TRBV28 with TRBJ2-1; no clear D. This CDR3 contains 13 residues. V was shortened by 1 base and J by 12 bases, with 13 bases between the two germline ends. The germline V gene encodes CDR1 MDHEN and CDR2 SYDVKM. CDR3 nucleotide sequence: TGTGCCAGCAGTTTATCCCCCCAGTCTTCGCAGTTCTTC. It encodes CASSLSPQSSQFF.

The chain uses TRBV7-2 and TRBJ1-1; possibly TRBD1 for D (6 bases). The CDR3 is made up of 16 amino acids. V was trimmed by 2 bases and J by 5 bases, leaving 18 bases between them. Per germline, CDR1 SGHTA and CDR2 FQGNSA. For the CDR3, the DNA is TGTGCCAGCAGCTTACTGGCACAGGGTAGTAATACTGAAGCTTTCTTT. Protein: CASSLLAQGSNTEAFF. The whole variable domain, remainder taken from reference TRBV7-2 and TRBJ1-1, is GAGVSQSPSNKVTEKGKDVELRCDPISGHTALYWYRQSLGQGLEFLIYFQGNSAPDKSGLPSDRFSAERTGGSVSTLTIQRTQQEDSAVYLCASSLLAQGSNTEAFFGQGTRLTVV.